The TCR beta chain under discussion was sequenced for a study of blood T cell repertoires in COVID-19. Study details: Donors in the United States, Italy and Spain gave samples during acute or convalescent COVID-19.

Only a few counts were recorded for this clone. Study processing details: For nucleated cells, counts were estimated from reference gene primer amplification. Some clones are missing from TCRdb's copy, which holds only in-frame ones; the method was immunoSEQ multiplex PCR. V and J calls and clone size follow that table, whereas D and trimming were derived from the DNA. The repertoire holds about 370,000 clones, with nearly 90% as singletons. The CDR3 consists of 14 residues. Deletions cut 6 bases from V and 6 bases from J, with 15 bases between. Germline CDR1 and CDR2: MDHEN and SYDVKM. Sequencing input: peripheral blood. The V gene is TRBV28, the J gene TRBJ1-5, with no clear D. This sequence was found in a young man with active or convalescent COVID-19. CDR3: CASSRLRESQPQHF. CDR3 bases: TGTGCCAGCAGCCGACTCCGGGAAAGTCAGCCCCAGCATTTT.